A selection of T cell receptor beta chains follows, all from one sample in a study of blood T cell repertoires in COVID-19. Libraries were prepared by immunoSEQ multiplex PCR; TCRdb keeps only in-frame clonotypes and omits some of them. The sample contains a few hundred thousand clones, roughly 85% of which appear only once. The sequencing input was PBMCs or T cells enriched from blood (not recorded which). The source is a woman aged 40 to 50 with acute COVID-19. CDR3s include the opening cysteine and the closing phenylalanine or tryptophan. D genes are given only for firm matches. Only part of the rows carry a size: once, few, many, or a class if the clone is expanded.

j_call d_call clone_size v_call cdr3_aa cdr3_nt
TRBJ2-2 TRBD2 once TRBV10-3 CAITGTSGGPETGELFF TGTGCCATCACAGGGACTAGCGGGGGGCCGGAGACCGGGGAGCTGTTTTTT
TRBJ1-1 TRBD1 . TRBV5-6 CASSFLQGRRTEAFF TGTGCCAGCAGCTTTTTACAGGGGAGGCGTACTGAAGCTTTCTTT
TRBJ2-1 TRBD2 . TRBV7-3 CASSLTAPAGGLSGYNEQFF TGTGCCAGCAGCTTAACGGCGCCAGCGGGAGGGTTATCAGGCTACAATGAGCAGTTCTTC
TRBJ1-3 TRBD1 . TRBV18 CASSPQDRAEGSSGNTIYF TGTGCCAGCTCACCACAAGACAGGGCGGAGGGCTCCTCTGGAAACACCATATATTTT
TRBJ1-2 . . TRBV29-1 CSARDSFGYGYTF TGCAGCGCTCGGGACTCCTTCGGGTATGGCTACACCTTC
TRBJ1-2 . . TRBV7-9 CASSLGQSLGYGYTF TGTGCCAGCAGCCTGGGACAATCCCTAGGCTATGGCTACACCTTC
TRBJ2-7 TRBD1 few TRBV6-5 CASSRDRGNEQYF TGTGCCAGCAGTCGGGACAGGGGGAACGAGCAGTACTTC
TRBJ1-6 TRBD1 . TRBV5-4 CASSLVPGGNNSPLHF TGTGCCAGCAGCTTGGTTCCAGGGGGTAACAATTCACCCCTCCACTTT
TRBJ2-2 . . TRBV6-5 CASSTLANTGELFF TGTGCCAGCAGCACCCTAGCGAACACCGGGGAGCTGTTTTTT
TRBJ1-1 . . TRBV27 CASRLMGGATEAFF TGTGCCAGCAGACTGATGGGGGGAGCCACTGAAGCTTTCTTT
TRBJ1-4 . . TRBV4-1 CASSQDGFGAATNEKLFF TGCGCCAGCAGCCAAGATGGTTTTGGGGCAGCAACTAATGAAAAACTGTTTTTT
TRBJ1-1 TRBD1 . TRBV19 CASSRDRGPTEAFF TGTGCCAGTAGTAGGGACAGGGGGCCCACTGAAGCTTTCTTT
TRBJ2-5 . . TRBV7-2 CASSLGGGLTETQYF TGTGCCAGCAGCTTAGGCGGGGGCCTAACTGAGACCCAGTACTTC
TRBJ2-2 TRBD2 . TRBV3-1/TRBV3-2 CASRPTSGGTGELFF TGTGCCAGCAGGCCGACTAGCGGGGGCACCGGGGAGCTGTTTTTT
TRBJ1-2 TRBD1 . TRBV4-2 CASSQEAQGAGGYTF TGTGCCAGCAGCCAAGAGGCCCAGGGGGCGGGTGGCTACACCTTC
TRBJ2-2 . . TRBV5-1 CASSLGQKMNTGELFF TGCGCCAGCAGCTTGGGACAGAAGATGAACACCGGGGAGCTGTTTTTT
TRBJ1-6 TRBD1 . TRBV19 CASTARTGDLLGSPLHF TGTGCCAGTACCGCCCGGACAGGGGATCTTCTGGGTTCACCCCTCCACTTT
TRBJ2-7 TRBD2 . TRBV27 CATTPGGTRSYEQYF TGTGCCACCACCCCGGGCGGGACTAGGTCCTACGAGCAGTACTTC
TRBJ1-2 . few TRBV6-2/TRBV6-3 CASSTVKADLWQGYTF TGTGCCAGCAGTACGGTTAAGGCGGATCTATGGCAGGGCTACACCTTC
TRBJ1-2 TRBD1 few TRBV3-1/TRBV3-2 CASGDRGGYGYTF TGTGCCAGCGGAGACAGGGGTGGCTATGGCTACACCTTC
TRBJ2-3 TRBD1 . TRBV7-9 CASSADRATDTQYF TGTGCCAGCAGCGCCGACAGGGCCACAGATACGCAGTATTTT
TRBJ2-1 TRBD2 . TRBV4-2 CASSQVLPSGGIDEQFF TGTGCCAGCAGCCAAGTGCTCCCTAGCGGGGGTATCGATGAGCAGTTCTTC